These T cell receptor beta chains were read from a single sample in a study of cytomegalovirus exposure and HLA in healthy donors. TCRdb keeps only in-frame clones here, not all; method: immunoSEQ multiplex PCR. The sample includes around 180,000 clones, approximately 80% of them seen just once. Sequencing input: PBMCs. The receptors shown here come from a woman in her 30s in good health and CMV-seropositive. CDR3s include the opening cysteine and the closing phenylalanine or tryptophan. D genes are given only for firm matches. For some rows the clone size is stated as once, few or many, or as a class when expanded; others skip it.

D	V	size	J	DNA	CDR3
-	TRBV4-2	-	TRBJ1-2	TGTGCCAGCAGAGAAACTTTTCGAGGTTCGAACTATGGCTACACCTTC	CASRETFRGSNYGYTF
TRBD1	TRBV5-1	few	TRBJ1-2	TGCGCCAGCAGCCGGACGGGACAGATGGCAAACTATGGCTACACCTTC	CASSRTGQMANYGYTF
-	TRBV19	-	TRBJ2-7	TGTGCCAGTAGTATAGGTTTGACCAGGGAGCAGTACTTC	CASSIGLTREQYF
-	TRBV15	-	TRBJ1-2	TGTGCCACCAGCAACGGGGGGGCCGGATATGGCTACACCTTC	CATSNGGAGYGYTF
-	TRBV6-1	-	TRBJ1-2	TGTGCCAGCACCAACAGGCACTATGGCTACACCTTC	CASTNRHYGYTF
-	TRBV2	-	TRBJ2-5	TGTGCCAGCAGTGAGGGCAGACTACCGGGCGGGGAGACCCAGTACTTC	CASSEGRLPGGETQYF
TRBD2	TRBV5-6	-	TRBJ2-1	TGTGCCAGCAGCTCCTTTAGCGGGGGGGCGTACAATGAGCAGTTCTTC	CASSSFSGGAYNEQFF
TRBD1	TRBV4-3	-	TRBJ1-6	TGCGCCAGCAGCCAAGATTCAGGGGGCTATTCACCCCTCCACTTT	CASSQDSGGYSPLHF
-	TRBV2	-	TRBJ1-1	TGTGCGGGGATGGTCAGCCCGGGAACTGAAGCTTTCTTT	CAGMVSPGTEAFF
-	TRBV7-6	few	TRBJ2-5	TGTGCCAGCAGCTTAGGCGGGGGCCGGGGAGAGACCCAGTACTTC	CASSLGGGRGETQYF
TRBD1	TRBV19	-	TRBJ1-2	TGTGCCAGAACAGACAGGGGGGTCTGTGGCTACACCTTC	CARTDRGVCGYTF
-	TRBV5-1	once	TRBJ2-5	TGCGCCAGCAGCTACCTCATCGCGGCCCAAGAGACCCAGTACTTC	CASSYLIAAQETQYF
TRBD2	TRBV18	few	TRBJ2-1	TGTGCCAGCTCACCACCCGACGGGGGGGTGTACTACAATGAGCAGTTCTTC	CASSPPDGGVYYNEQFF
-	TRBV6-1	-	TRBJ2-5	TGTGCCAGCAGTCCAAGAGTGTACTTC	CASSPRVYF
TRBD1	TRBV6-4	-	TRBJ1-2	TGTGCCAGCAGGAGAGGGACAGGGGGCGTCGGTGGCTACACCTTC	CASRRGTGGVGGYTF
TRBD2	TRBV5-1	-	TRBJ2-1	TGCGCCAGCAGCTTGGTCGCGGGGGGGATCCATGAGCAGTTCTTC	CASSLVAGGIHEQFF
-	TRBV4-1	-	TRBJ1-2	TGCGCCAGCATTAGCAGTGACTATGGCTACACCTTC	CASISSDYGYTF
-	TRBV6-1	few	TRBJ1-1	TGTGCCAGCAGGCTACAGGGAACTGAAGCTTTCTTT	CASRLQGTEAFF
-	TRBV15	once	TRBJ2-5	TGTGCCACCAGCAGAAAGGCCCAGGGAAGCTGGGAGACCCAGTACTTC	CATSRKAQGSWETQYF
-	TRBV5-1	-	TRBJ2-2	TGCGCCAGCAGCTTGGGGACACAGAGCCCGAACACCGGGGAGCTGTTTTTT	CASSLGTQSPNTGELFF
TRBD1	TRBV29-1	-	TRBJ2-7	TGCAGCGTATTGGACAGGGCCTACGAGCAGTACTTC	CSVLDRAYEQYF
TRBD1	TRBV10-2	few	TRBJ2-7	TGCGCCAGCGAAGGGACAGTGGAAACCTACGAGCAGTACTTC	CASEGTVETYEQYF
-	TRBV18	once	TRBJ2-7	TGTGCCAGCTCACCTCCGGGTCTCTCCTACGAGCAGTACTTC	CASSPPGLSYEQYF
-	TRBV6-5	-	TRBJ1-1	TGTGCCAGCAGTTCTCCTTGGGGAGGCACTGAAGCTTTCTTT	CASSSPWGGTEAFF
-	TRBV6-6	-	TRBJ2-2	TGTGCCAGCAGTACGACTGGGCGGGGCAGCACCGGGGAGCTGTTTTTT	CASSTTGRGSTGELFF
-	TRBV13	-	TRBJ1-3	TGTGCCAGCAGCTTATACGTGCGCAGGGGATTAGGAAACACCATATATTTT	CASSLYVRRGLGNTIYF
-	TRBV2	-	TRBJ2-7	TGTGCCAGCAGGGCGGATTACGAGCAGTACTTC	CASRADYEQYF
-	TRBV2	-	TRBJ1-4	TGTGCCGGCACGTCAACTAATGAAAAACTGTTTTTT	CAGTSTNEKLFF
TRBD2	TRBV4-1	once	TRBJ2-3	TGCGCCAGCAGCCAAGATATGGTTCGGACTAGCGGGAGCACAGATACGCAGTATTTT	CASSQDMVRTSGSTDTQYF
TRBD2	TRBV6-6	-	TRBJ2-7	TGTGCCAGCAGCTCGACTAGCGGCCTACGATTGAACTTC	CASSSTSGLRLNF
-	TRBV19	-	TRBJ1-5	TGTGCCAGTAAGGGGTTCGGCAATCAGCCCCAGCATTTT	CASKGFGNQPQHF
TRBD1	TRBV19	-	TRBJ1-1	TGTGCCAGTAGTATCCTGGACAGGGCAGCTGAAGCTTTCTTT	CASSILDRAAEAFF
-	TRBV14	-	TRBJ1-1	TGTGCCAGCAGCATTACTGAGAACACTGAAGCTTTCTTT	CASSITENTEAFF
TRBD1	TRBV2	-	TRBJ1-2	TGTGCCAGCAGTGACGGACAGGGAATCTATGGCTACACCTTC	CASSDGQGIYGYTF
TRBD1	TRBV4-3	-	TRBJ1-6	TGCGCCAGCAGCCAAGCGGGGACAGGGCTAGCACCCCTCCACTTT	CASSQAGTGLAPLHF
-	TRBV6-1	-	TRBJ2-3	TGTGCCAGCAGTGAATATTCGCAGTATTTT	CASSEYSQYF
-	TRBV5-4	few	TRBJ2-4	TGTGCCAGCAGCTTGGCAGGGGCCGAAAACATTCAGTACTTC	CASSLAGAENIQYF
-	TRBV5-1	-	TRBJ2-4	TGCGCCAGCAGCTTGCCCCCGGGGAGCATTCAGTACTTC	CASSLPPGSIQYF
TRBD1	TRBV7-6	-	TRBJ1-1	TGTGCCAGCAGCAGCGAAGGGGGCCAATTAGCTTTCTTT	CASSSEGGQLAFF
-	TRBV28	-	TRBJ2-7	TGTGCCAGCATAGGATCCGGGACAACCTACGAGCAGTACTTC	CASIGSGTTYEQYF
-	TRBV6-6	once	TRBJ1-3	TGTGCCAGCAGCCCCCCCACAGCAGGAAACACCATATATTTT	CASSPPTAGNTIYF
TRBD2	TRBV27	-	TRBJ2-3	TGTGCCAGCCGCCCCCTAGCGGGGACGCAGTATTTT	CASRPLAGTQYF
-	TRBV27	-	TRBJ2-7	TGTGCCAGCAGTGTGACGACTTCCTACGAGCAGTACTTC	CASSVTTSYEQYF
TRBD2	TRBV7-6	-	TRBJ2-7	TGTGCCAGCAGCTCAATAGAGGGACTAGCGGGGACCCGGACGAACCCCTACGAGCAGTACTTC	CASSSIEGLAGTRTNPYEQYF
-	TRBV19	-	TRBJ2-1	TGTGCCAGTAGTATCGGTGGCAATGAGCAGTTCTTC	CASSIGGNEQFF
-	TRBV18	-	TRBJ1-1	TGTGCCAGCTCACCGCAGGGGCAGTTTGGGGCTTTCTTT	CASSPQGQFGAFF
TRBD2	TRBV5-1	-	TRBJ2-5	TGCGCCAGCAGCTTGGCCGGGGGGGAGGAGACCCAGTACTTC	CASSLAGGEETQYF
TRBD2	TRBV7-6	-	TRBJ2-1	TGTGCCAGCAGCGTGGGACTAGCGGGCAATGAGCAGTTCTTC	CASSVGLAGNEQFF
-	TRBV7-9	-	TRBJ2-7	TGTGCCAGCAGCGTCGGGACAAACTACGAGCAGTACTTC	CASSVGTNYEQYF
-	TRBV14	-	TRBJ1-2	TGTGCCAGCGCGGGGTCAGGTAAACGGCGTGGTGGCTACACCTTC	CASAGSGKRRGGYTF